These 10 T cell receptor beta chains were sequenced from one sample in a study of beta chain features in type 1 diabetes (dated by TCRdb to the late 2010s). The library relied on the immunoSEQ multiplex PCR assay. The High Capacity cDNA Reverse Transcription Kit was used to reverse transcribe all of the isolated RNA, meaning that expressed TCRB transcripts were what got sequenced. What TCRdb holds here is the immuneACCESS table cut down to in-frame rearrangements. Part of the clones is not present; checked against another copy, under half of the missing clones reflect an unresolved V gene, and the others are unexplained. In this sample the table shows nearly 250,000 clones, around 68% of which occur a single time. Of the sample, 0.053% is held by the ten largest clones. The source material was naive CD4+ T cells from blood. The cell subset or site tag for this specimen amounts to: true naive CD4+ T cells. These receptors originate from a man between 25 and 39 years old in good health.

The chain employs TRBV11-2 and TRBJ2-1; TRBD1 aligns across 9 bases. The CDR3 loop spans 16 amino acids. Per the germline V gene, CDR1 is SGHAT and CDR2 is FQNNGV. V gave up 4 bases and J gave up 1 base; unmatched junction bases: 5. The CDR3 loop is CASSSTTGGSYNEQFF. The CDR3 nucleotides read TGTGCCAGCAGCTCTACGACAGGGGGATCCTACAATGAGCAGTTCTTC.

Concerning this clone itself: The junction departs from germline at one end; a sequencing error may be responsible. This chain connects TRBV9 to TRBJ2-1; D gene uncertain. Germline-derived CDR1 and CDR2 are SGDLS and YYNGEE. This CDR3 has 14 residues. The CDR3: CASSVGNSNNEQFF. The CDR3 region has the DNA TGTGCCAGCAGCGTAGGCAACTCCAACAATGAGCAGTTCTTC.

The gene calls are TRBV30 and TRBJ2-3; 7 nucleotides align to TRBD2. Germline V lookup: CDR1 GTSNPN, CDR2 SVGIG (reference sequence). V shed 5 bases and J 0 bases; nucleotides not matched to a gene: 14. The CDR3 length is 17 residues. The DNA for the CDR3 is TGTGCCTGGGACCCAGCGAGCGGGGCCAGGAGCACAGATACGCAGTATTTT. Translated, it gives CAWDPASGARSTDTQYF.

The chain couples TRBV30 to TRBJ2-4; D is unclear. This CDR3 is 14 amino acids long. The germline CDR1 and CDR2 sequences are GTSNPN and SVGIG (reference sequence). Deletions cut 0 bases from V and 0 bases from J, with 6 bases between. The CDR3 loop reads CAWSVSLAKNIQYF. The CDR3 coding sequence is TGTGCCTGGAGTGTATCCTTAGCCAAAAACATTCAGTACTTC.

The rearrangement links TRBV10-3 to TRBJ2-5, with a possible D match to TRBD1 (5 bases). Trimming removed 9 bases at V and 2 bases at J, with 13 bases between. From germline, CDR1 is ENHRY and CDR2 SYGVKD. CDR3 length: 13 residues. CDR3 loop: CAINENRQETQYF. Written as DNA, the CDR3 is TGTGCCATTAATGAAAACAGGCAAGAGACCCAGTACTTC.

The chain uses TRBV6-5 and TRBJ1-6; D is undetermined. V gave up 0 bases and J gave up 10 bases, with 7 bases separating them. The CDR3 is 13 amino acids. Germline CDR1 is MNHEY and CDR2 is SVGAGI. The CDR3 sequence: CASSYSWESPLHF. CDR3 nucleotide sequence: TGTGCCAGCAGTTACTCGTGGGAGTCACCCCTCCACTTT.

The J gene is TRBJ2-7, the V gene TRBV28; D possibly corresponds to TRBD1 (5 bases). Trimming removed 5 bases from V and 3 bases from J, with 8 bases in between. This CDR3 region has 12 residues. Per the germline V gene, CDR1 is MDHEN and CDR2 is SYDVKM. CDR3 sequence (DNA): TGTGCCAGCAGTCAAGACAGCTACGAGCAGTACTTC. This gives the protein CASSQDSYEQYF.

The V call is TRBV28, the J call TRBJ2-6, with D hard to call. Germline V gene data show CDR1 as MDHEN and CDR2 as SYDVKM. This CDR3 comprises 14 residues. V lost 10 bases, J lost 0 bases, and 10 bases lay in between. CDR3 loop: CAISKGSGANVLTF. In nucleotides, the CDR3 is TGTGCCATCTCGAAGGGCTCTGGGGCCAACGTCCTGACTTTC.

The CDR3 region is CASSLVGPIGNNEQFF. The CDR3 nucleotides are TGTGCCAGCAGCTTAGTCGGCCCGATAGGGAACAATGAGCAGTTCTTC. The chain couples TRBV7-9 to TRBJ2-1, with D uncertain. This CDR3 contains 16 residues. Deletions cut 1 base from V and 5 bases from J, with 15 bases between. Germline loops: CDR1 SEHNR, CDR2 FQNEAQ (reference sequence).

The chain links TRBV12-5 to TRBJ1-1, with D unresolved. Trimming stripped 3 bases from V and 1 base from J, with 3 bases between. CDR3 length: 12 residues. Looked up from germline, CDR1 is LGHNT and CDR2 is FRNRAP. The CDR3 sequence: CASGLGNTEAFF. DNA for the CDR3: TGTGCTAGTGGTTTAGGGAACACTGAAGCTTTCTTT. Drawing the rest from reference TRBV12-5 and TRBJ1-1, the complete variable domain is DARVTQTPRHKVTEMGQEVTMRCQPILGHNTVFWYRQTMMQGLELLAYFRNRAPLDDSGMPKDRFSAEMPDATLATLKIQPSEPRDSAVYFCASGLGNTEAFFGQGTRLTVV.